A single sample gave rise to the 2 T cell receptor beta chains below, sequenced in a study of blood T cell repertoires in COVID-19. Sequencing was performed with immunoSEQ multiplex PCR; in TCRdb, only in-frame clones are kept and a portion is missing. The table has 200,000 to 250,000 clones, about 85% seen once. Sequences were obtained from peripheral blood. The receptors were gathered from a woman aged 45-60 years with COVID-19, enrolled during active disease.

The rearrangement links TRBV5-1 to TRBJ1-6; perhaps TRBD1 as D (5 bases). Germline V lookup: CDR1 SGHRS, CDR2 YFSETQ. This CDR3 is built from 15 residues. V gave up 5 bases and J gave up 7 bases, with 16 bases separating them. CDR3 bases: TGCGCCAGCAGAATGGACCTTGCAGGGAATTCACCCCTCCACTTT. As protein: CASRMDLAGNSPLHF.

The V call is TRBV7-2, the J call TRBJ2-5; the D gene is possibly TRBD1 (6 bases). CDR1 is SGHTA, CDR2 FQGNSA, per germline. CDR3 length: 17 amino acids. V was pared by 2 bases and J by 1 base, with 17 bases between. CDR3: CASSLRPPGHIQETQYF. DNA for the CDR3: TGTGCCAGCAGCTTACGCCCACCGGGACACATCCAAGAGACCCAGTACTTC.